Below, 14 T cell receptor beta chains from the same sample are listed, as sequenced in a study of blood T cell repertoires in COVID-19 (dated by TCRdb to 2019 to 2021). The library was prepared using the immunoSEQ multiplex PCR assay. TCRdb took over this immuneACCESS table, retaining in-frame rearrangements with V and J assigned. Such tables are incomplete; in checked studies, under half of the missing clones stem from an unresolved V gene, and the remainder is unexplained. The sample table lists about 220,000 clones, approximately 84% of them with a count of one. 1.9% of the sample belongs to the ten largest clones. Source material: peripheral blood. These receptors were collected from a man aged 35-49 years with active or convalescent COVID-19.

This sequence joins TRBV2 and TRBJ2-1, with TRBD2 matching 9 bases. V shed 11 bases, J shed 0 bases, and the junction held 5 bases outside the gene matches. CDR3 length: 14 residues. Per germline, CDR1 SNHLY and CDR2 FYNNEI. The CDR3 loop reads CAGRLADSYNEQFF. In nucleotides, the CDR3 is TGTGCCGGAAGACTAGCGGACTCCTACAATGAGCAGTTCTTC.

CDR3 nucleotide sequence: TGCGCCAGCAGCCCCGGGACAGACAGGCGGGGCTACACCTTC. Translated: CASSPGTDRRGYTF. This chain links TRBV4-1 with TRBJ1-2; 7 nucleotides align to TRBD1. Trimming at V came to 4 bases and at J to 8 bases, leaving 10 bases not matched to a gene. Germline CDR1 reads MGHRA; CDR2 reads YSYEKL. CDR3 length equals 14 residues.

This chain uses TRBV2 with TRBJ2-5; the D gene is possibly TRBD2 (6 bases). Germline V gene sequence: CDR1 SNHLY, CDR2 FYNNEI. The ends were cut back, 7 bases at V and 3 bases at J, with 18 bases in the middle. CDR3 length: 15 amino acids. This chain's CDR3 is CASNEWTRLEETQYF. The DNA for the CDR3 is TGTGCCAGCAACGAATGGACCCGACTAGAAGAGACCCAGTACTTC.

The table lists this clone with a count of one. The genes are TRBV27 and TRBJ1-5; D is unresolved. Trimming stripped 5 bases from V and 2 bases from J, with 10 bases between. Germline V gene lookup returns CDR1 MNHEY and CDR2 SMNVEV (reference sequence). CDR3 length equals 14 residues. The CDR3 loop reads CASSIDWGNQPQHF. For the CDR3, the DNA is TGTGCCAGCAGTATTGACTGGGGCAATCAGCCCCAGCATTTT.

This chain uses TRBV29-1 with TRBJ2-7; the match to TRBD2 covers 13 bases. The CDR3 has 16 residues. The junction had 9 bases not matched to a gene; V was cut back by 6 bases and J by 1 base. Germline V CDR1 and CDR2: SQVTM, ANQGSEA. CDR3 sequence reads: CSVMGLAGLGSYEQYF. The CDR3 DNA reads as TGCAGCGTGATGGGACTAGCGGGACTGGGGTCCTACGAGCAGTACTTC.

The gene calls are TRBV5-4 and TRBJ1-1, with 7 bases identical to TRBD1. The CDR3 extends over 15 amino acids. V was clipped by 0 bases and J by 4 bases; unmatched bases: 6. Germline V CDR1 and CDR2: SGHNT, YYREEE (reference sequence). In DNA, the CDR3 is TGTGCCAGCAGCTTGGCAAGACAGGGAAGCACTGAAGCTTTCTTT. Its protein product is CASSLARQGSTEAFF. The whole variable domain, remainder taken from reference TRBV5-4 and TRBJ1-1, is ETGVTQSPTHLIKTRGQQVTLRCSSQSGHNTVSWYQQALGQGPQFIFQYYREEENGRGNFPPRFSGLQFPNYSSELNVNALELDDSALYLCASSLARQGSTEAFFGQGTRLTVV.

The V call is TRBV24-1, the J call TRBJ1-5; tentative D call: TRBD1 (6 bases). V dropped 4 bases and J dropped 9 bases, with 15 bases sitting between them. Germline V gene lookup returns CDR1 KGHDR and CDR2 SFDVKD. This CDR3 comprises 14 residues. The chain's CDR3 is CATSETGQIWPQHF. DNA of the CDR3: TGTGCCACCAGTGAAACCGGACAGATTTGGCCCCAGCATTTT.

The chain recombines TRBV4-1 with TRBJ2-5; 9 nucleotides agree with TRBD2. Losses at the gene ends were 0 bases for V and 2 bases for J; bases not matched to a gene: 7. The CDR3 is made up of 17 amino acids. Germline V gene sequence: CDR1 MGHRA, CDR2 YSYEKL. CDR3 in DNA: TGCGCCAGCAGCCAAGATCGGGCTAGCGGGGCACAAGAGACCCAGTACTTC. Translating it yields CASSQDRASGAQETQYF.

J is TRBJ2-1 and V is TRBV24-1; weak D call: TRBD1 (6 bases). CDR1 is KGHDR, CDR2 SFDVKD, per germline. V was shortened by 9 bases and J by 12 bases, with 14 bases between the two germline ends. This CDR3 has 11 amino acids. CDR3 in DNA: TGTGCCACCGCACAGGGAATGCGGCAGTTCTTC. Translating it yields CATAQGMRQFF.

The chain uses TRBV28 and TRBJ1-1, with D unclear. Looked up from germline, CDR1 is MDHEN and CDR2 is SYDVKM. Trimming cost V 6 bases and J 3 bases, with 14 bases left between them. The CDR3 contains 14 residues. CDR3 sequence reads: CASRAAWTYTEAFF. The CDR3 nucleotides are TGTGCCAGCAGGGCGGCTTGGACTTACACTGAAGCTTTCTTT.

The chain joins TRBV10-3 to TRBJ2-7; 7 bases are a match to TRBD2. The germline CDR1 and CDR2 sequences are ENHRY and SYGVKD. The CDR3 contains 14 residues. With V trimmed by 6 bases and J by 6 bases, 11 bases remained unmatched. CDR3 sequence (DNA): TGTGCCATCAGGGGGGAGGGTAGGGGCCTCGAGCAGTACTTC. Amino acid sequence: CAIRGEGRGLEQYF.

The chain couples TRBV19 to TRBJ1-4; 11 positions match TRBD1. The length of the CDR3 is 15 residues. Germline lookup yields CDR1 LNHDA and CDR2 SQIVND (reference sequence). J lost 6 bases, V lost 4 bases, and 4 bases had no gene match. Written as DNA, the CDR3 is TGTGCCAGTAGTACCGGGACAGGGGGATATGAAAAACTGTTTTTT. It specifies CASSTGTGGYEKLFF.

CDR3 coding DNA: TGTGCCAGCGCATTCTTGTCTAGCGGAAAAAACAATGAGCAGTTCTTC. Amino acid sequence: CASAFLSSGKNNEQFF. The chain is built from TRBV27 and TRBJ2-1; 7 bases are shared with TRBD2. There are 16 residues in the CDR3. The V gene's germline CDR1 is MNHEY and CDR2 SMNVEV (reference sequence). V lost 8 bases, J lost 5 bases, and 15 bases stayed unmatched.

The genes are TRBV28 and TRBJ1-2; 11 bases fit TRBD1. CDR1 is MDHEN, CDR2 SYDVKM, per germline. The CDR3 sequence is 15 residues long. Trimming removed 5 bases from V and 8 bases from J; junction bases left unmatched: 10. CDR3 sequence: CASSLGQGAVRGYTF. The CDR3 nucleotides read TGTGCCAGCAGTCTAGGACAGGGGGCGGTGAGGGGCTACACCTTC.